What follows are 13 T cell receptor beta chains derived from one specimen sequenced in a study of control samples from healthy donors and cancer patients (dated by TCRdb to 2019 to 2021). The library relied on the immunoSEQ multiplex PCR assay. Imported from immuneACCESS, the table was reduced by TCRdb to in-frame sequences with V and J called. These copies leave out some clones; in studies compared against another copy, an unresolved V gene accounts for under half, and the cause of the remainder is not known. The sample table holds some 51,000 clones, of which approximately 86% were seen once. About 3.5% of the sample belongs to the ten largest clones. The sequenced material came from blood. These receptors all stem from a middle-aged man in good health.

The gene calls are TRBV5-1 and TRBJ2-2; the match to TRBD2 covers 8 bases. This CDR3 region has 15 residues. Germline CDR1 SGHRS, CDR2 YFSETQ. Germline trimming cut 4 bases from V and 1 base from J; bases unmatched to any gene: 3. CDR3 residues: CASSMTSVNTGELFF. For the CDR3, the DNA is TGCGCCAGCAGCATGACTAGCGTGAACACCGGGGAGCTGTTTTTT.

The chain couples TRBV7-9 to TRBJ1-4; perhaps TRBD1 as D (5 bases). Trimming removed 3 bases at V and 7 bases at J, with 9 bases between. CDR1 and CDR2 (germline): SEHNR, FQNEAQ (reference sequence). The CDR3 covers 13 residues. CDR3: CASSFFGGEKLFF. As DNA, the CDR3 is TGTGCCAGCAGCTTTTTCGGGGGTGAAAAACTGTTTTTT.

V usage is TRBV25-1 and J usage is TRBJ1-1; D unclear. This CDR3 comprises 12 residues. The germline gives CDR1 MGHDK, CDR2 SYGVNS. V was shortened by 5 bases and J by 0 bases, with 4 bases between the two germline ends. The CDR3 reads CASSHVNTEAFF. The CDR3 DNA follows: TGTGCCAGCAGTCACGTGAACACTGAAGCTTTCTTT.

The chain couples TRBV19 to TRBJ1-1; TRBD1 aligns across 8 bases. Germline lookup yields CDR1 LNHDA and CDR2 SQIVND (reference sequence). CDR3 length: 14 residues. V shed 4 bases, J shed 4 bases, and the junction held 5 bases outside the gene matches. The DNA for the CDR3 is TGTGCCAGTAGTACCGGACAGGGAAGCACTGAAGCTTTCTTT. It translates to CASSTGQGSTEAFF.

This rearrangement joins TRBV7-9 to TRBJ2-7; D may be TRBD1 or TRBD2 (5 bases each). There are 16 residues in the CDR3. Trimming left V 5 bases short and J 0 bases short, with 17 bases between. Germline loops: CDR1 SEHNR, CDR2 FQNEAQ (reference sequence). CDR3 nucleotide sequence: TGTGCCAGCAGCCCACGGGACGCACGGAGCTCCTACGAGCAGTACTTC. Its protein is CASSPRDARSSYEQYF.

The rearrangement uses TRBV7-2 and TRBJ1-5; unclear D gene. The CDR3 sequence is 13 residues long. V lost 1 base and J lost 4, with 5 bases in between. The germline gives CDR1 SGHTA, CDR2 FQGNSA. The CDR3 DNA follows: TGTGCCAGCAGCTTAGAAGCGAATCAGCCCCAGCATTTT. Its translation is CASSLEANQPQHF.

V gene TRBV3-1 (or the pseudogene TRBV3-2) combines with J gene TRBJ2-1, with 7 bases identical to TRBD2. CDR1 and CDR2 (germline): LGHDT, YNNKEL (reference sequence). Losses at the gene ends were 1 base for V and 4 bases for J; bases not matched to a gene: 4. This CDR3 has 15 amino acids. CDR3 bases: TGTGCCAGCAGCCAAGCTAGCGGCACTTACAATGAGCAGTTCTTC. It codes for CASSQASGTYNEQFF.

The DNA for the CDR3 is TGTGCCAGCAGTACTAGCTTCTCCTACAATGAGCAGTTCTTC. Translated, it gives CASSTSFSYNEQFF. The genes are TRBV6-6 and TRBJ2-1; D may be TRBD2 (6 bases). In germline, CDR1 is MNHNY, CDR2 SVGAGI (reference sequence). The CDR3 covers 14 residues. V was pared by 5 bases and J by 0 bases, with 8 bases between.

The genes are TRBV18 and TRBJ1-1, with D unclear. The germline V gene has CDR1 KGHSH and CDR2 LQKENI. Deletions cut 6 bases from V and 0 bases from J, with 14 bases between. This CDR3 spans 15 amino acids. The CDR3 DNA reads TGTGCCAGCTCGCCCGCGCCGCGGGTGAACACTGAAGCTTTCTTT. It yields the protein CASSPAPRVNTEAFF.

The V and J genes are TRBV19 and TRBJ2-7; D gene ambiguous. Per germline, CDR1 LNHDA and CDR2 SQIVND (reference sequence). Trimming took off 6 bases at V and 0 bases at J, with 12 bases between the two ends. The CDR3 has 14 amino acids. CDR3 in DNA: TGTGCCAGTAGCGTGGTGCAAACCTCCTACGAGCAGTACTTC. This sequence encodes CASSVVQTSYEQYF.

This sequence joins TRBV7-9 and TRBJ2-7, with D maybe TRBD1 (5 bases). The CDR3 extends over 11 amino acids. Germline lookup yields CDR1 SEHNR and CDR2 FQNEAQ (reference sequence). V was trimmed by 2 bases and J by 6 bases, leaving 5 bases between them. CDR3 sequence (DNA): TGTGCCAGCAGCTTACAGGGCGAGCAGTACTTC. This translates into CASSLQGEQYF. The full variable domain, completed using reference TRBV7-9 and TRBJ2-7, is DTGVSQNPRHKITKRGQNVTFRCDPISEHNRLYWYRQTLGQGPEFLTYFQNEAQLEKSRLLSDRFSAERPKGSFSTLEIQRTEQGDSAMYLCASSLQGEQYFGPGTRLTVT.

This chain uses TRBV5-6 with TRBJ2-3; 9 bases match TRBD2. This CDR3 region has 15 residues. CDR1 and CDR2 (germline): SGHDT, YYEEEE. The V and J ends lost 6 bases and 3 bases, in that order; junction bases with no gene match: 8. CDR3 in amino acids: CASTSPAGGTDTQYF. DNA for the CDR3: TGTGCCAGCACCTCTCCAGCGGGAGGAACAGATACGCAGTATTTT.

The rearrangement joins TRBV9 to TRBJ2-5; D may be TRBD2 (6 bases). V was pared by 0 bases and J by 2 bases, with 8 bases between. The CDR3 sequence is 14 residues long. Looked up from germline, CDR1 is SGDLS and CDR2 is YYNGEE. CDR3 nucleotides: TGTGCCAGCAGCGTAGTAGGAGGGCAAGAGACCCAGTACTTC. It specifies CASSVVGGQETQYF. Full variable domain (rest looked up from reference TRBV9 and TRBJ2-5): DSGVTQTPKHLITATGQRVTLRCSPRSGDLSVYWYQQSLDQGLQFLIQYYNGEERAKGNILERFSAQQFPDLHSELNLSSLELGDSALYFCASSVVGGQETQYFGPGTRLLVL.